The subject of this entry is one TCR beta chain. What it binds is not known. The sample belongs to a study of cytomegalovirus exposure and HLA in healthy donors. PCR used 60 Vbeta primers and 13 Jbeta primers. Produced via immunoSEQ multiplex PCR; TCRdb's table is partial and in-frame only. The table has some 140,000 clones, about two thirds seen once. Germline V gene sequence: CDR1 LNHDA, CDR2 SQIVND (reference sequence). Germline trimming cut 3 bases from V and 3 bases from J; bases unmatched to any gene: 7. The CDR3 runs 16 residues. Study-level results: A missense variant in DCLRE1C was later tied to TCR beta V- and J-gene trimming. TRBV6-2, TRBV6-3 and some other V segments were unresolvable in 87-base-pair reads.

The rearrangement links TRBV19 to TRBJ1-1; TRBD1 aligns across 10 bases. The specimen was PBMCs. The TCR sequence derives from a man aged 50-60 years in good health and CMV-seropositive. This chain's CDR3 is CASSIFGTGVHTEAFF. CDR3 DNA sequence: TGTGCCAGTAGTATTTTCGGGACAGGGGTTCACACTGAAGCTTTCTTT.